This TCR beta chain is drawn from a study of cytomegalovirus exposure and HLA in healthy donors. Study conclusions and caveats: When analyzed later, a missense DCLRE1C variant was found to be linked to TCR beta V- and J-gene trimming. A likely sequencing artifact accounted for one observed cluster of highly shared sequence variants.

Notes on this clone: Its antigen is not known.

The length of the CDR3 is 13 residues. V lost 7 bases, J lost 5 bases, and 4 bases stayed unmatched. Germline-derived CDR1 and CDR2 are SGHTS and YDEGEE. Use of 60 Vbeta and 13 Jbeta primers characterized the PCR. TCRdb's copy holds only in-frame clones and misses some; the assay was immunoSEQ multiplex PCR. The sample holds some 170,000 clones, about 81% seen once. The clonotype was recovered from a girl aged 5-17 years in good health and CMV-seropositive. Sequencing input: PBMCs. The gene calls are TRBV5-8 and TRBJ2-2, with TRBD1 identical over 8 bases. CDR3 amino acids: CASRDRRTGELFF. The CDR3 DNA reads TGTGCCAGCCGGGACAGGAGGACCGGGGAGCTGTTTTTT.